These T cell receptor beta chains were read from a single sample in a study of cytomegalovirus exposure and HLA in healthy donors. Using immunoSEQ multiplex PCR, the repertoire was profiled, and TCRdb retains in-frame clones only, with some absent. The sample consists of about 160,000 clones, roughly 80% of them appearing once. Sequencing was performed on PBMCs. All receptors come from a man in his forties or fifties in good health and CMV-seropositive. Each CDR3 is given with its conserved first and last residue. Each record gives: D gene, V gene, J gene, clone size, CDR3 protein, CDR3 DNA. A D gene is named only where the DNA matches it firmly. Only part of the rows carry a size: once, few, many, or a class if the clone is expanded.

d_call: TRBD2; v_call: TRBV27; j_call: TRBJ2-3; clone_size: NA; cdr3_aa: CASSRGSGRYLGTDTQYF; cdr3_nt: TGTGCCAGCAGCCGCGGGAGCGGGAGATACCTTGGCACAGATACGCAGTATTTT
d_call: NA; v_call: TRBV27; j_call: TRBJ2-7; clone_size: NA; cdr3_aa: CASSLSPRTGMEQYF; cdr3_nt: TGTGCCAGCAGTTTATCGCCCCGGACTGGGATGGAGCAGTACTTC
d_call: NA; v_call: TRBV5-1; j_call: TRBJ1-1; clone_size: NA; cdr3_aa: CASSLMKGEAFF; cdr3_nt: TGCGCCAGCAGCTTGATGAAGGGGGAAGCTTTCTTT
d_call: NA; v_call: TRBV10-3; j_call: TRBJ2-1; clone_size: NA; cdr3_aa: CAISDGVMRSEQFF; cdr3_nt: TGTGCCATCAGTGACGGGGTTATGAGGAGTGAGCAGTTCTTC
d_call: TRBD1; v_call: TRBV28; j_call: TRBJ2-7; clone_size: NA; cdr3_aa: CASSTPGQFNEQYF; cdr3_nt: TGTGCCAGCAGTACACCGGGACAGTTCAACGAGCAGTACTTC
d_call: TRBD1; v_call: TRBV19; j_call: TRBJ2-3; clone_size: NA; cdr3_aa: CASSISPTGVSTDTQYF; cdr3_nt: TGTGCCAGTAGTATATCCCCGACAGGGGTCAGCACAGATACGCAGTATTTT
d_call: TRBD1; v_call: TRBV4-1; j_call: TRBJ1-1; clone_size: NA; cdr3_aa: CASSQPGQGAKTEAFF; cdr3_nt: TGCGCCAGCAGCCAACCCGGACAGGGGGCAAAAACTGAAGCTTTCTTT
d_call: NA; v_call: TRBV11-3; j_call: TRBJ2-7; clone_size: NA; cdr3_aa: CASSRIGAREQYF; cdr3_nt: TGTGCCAGCAGCCGCATCGGCGCCAGGGAGCAGTACTTC
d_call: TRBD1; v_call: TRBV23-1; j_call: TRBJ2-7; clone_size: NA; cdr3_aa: CASSQQGAPPSVEQYF; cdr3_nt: TGCGCCAGCAGTCAACAGGGGGCGCCCCCCTCGGTCGAGCAGTACTTC
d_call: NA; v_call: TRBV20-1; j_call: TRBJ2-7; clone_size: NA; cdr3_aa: CSARQSYEQYF; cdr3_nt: TGCAGTGCTAGACAGTCCTACGAGCAGTACTTC
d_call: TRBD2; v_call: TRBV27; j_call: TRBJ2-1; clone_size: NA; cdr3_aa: CASSSLAGGPYNEQFF; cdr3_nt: TGTGCCAGCAGTTCTTTAGCGGGGGGGCCCTACAATGAGCAGTTCTTC
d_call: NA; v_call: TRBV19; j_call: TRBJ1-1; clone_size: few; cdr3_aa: CASSYGQNTEAFF; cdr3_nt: TGTGCCAGTAGTTACGGACAGAACACTGAAGCTTTCTTT
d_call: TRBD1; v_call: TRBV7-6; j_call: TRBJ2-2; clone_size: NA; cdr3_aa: CASSVGTGGNTGELFF; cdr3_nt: TGTGCCAGCAGCGTAGGGACAGGGGGTAACACCGGGGAGCTGTTTTTT
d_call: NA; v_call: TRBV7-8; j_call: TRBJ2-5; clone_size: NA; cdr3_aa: CASSLVGYQETQYF; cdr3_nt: TGTGCCAGCAGCTTAGTCGGGTACCAAGAGACCCAGTACTTC
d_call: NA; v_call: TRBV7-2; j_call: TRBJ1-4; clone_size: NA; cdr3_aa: CASSLVRGSTNEKLFF; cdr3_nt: TGTGCCAGCAGCTTAGTTAGGGGGTCAACTAATGAAAAACTGTTTTTT
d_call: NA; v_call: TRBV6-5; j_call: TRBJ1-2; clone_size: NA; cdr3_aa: CASSYIRGYGYTF; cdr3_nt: TGTGCCAGCAGTTACATCCGGGGCTATGGCTACACCTTC
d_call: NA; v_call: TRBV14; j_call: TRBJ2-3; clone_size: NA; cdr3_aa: CASSQAGFPDTQYF; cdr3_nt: TGTGCCAGCAGCCAGGCGGGTTTCCCAGATACGCAGTATTTT
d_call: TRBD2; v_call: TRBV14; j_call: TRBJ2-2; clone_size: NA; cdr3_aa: CASSHNSLAGATGELFF; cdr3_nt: TGTGCCAGCAGCCACAACTCTCTAGCGGGAGCCACCGGGGAGCTGTTTTTT
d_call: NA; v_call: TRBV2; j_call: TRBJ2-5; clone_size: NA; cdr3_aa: CASSYGETQYF; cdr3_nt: TGTGCCAGCAGTTACGGAGAGACCCAGTACTTC
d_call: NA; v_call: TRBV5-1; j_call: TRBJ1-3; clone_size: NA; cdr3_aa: CASSLRGGSGNTIYF; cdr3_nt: TGCGCCAGCAGCTTGAGGGGGGGCTCTGGAAACACCATATATTTT
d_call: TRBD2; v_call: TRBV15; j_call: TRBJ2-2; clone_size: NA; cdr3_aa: CATSRASGRHTGELFF; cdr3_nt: TGTGCCACCAGCAGAGCCAGCGGGAGACACACCGGGGAGCTGTTTTTT
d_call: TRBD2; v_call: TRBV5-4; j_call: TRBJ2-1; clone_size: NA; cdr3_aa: CASSLVGGGRSYNEQFF; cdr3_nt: TGTGCCAGCAGCTTGGTCGGCGGGGGGCGCTCCTACAATGAGCAGTTCTTC
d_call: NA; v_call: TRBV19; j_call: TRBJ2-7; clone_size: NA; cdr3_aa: CASSEESPPYEQYF; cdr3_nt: TGTGCCAGTAGTGAGGAGAGTCCACCCTACGAGCAGTACTTC
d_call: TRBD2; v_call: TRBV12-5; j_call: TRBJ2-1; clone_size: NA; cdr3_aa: CASGLAPFSGAYNEQFF; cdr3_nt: TGTGCTAGTGGTTTGGCCCCTTTTAGCGGGGCCTACAATGAGCAGTTCTTC
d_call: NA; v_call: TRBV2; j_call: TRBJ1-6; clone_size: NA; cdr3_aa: CASRYEEPGGSPLHF; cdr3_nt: TGTGCCAGCAGATATGAGGAGCCCGGAGGTTCACCCCTCCACTTT
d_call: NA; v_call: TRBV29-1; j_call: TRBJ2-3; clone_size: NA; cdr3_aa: CSILTGSTDTQYF; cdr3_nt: TGCAGCATCCTAACAGGGAGCACAGATACGCAGTATTTT
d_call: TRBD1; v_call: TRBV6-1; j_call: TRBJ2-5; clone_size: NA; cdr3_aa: CASSEGQGQETQYF; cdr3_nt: TGTGCCAGCAGTGAGGGACAGGGCCAAGAGACCCAGTACTTC
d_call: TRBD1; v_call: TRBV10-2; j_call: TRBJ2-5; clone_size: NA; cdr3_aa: CASRTGTETQYF; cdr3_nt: TGCGCCAGCAGGACAGGGACGGAGACCCAGTACTTC
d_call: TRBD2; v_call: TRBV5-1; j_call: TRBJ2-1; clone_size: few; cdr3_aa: CASSFGPAGAGEQFF; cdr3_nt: TGCGCCAGCAGCTTCGGTCCAGCGGGAGCGGGGGAGCAGTTCTTC
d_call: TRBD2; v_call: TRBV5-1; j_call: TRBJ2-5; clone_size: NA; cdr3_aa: CASSLGGLAGVETQYF; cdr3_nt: TGCGCCAGCAGCTTGGGGGGACTAGCGGGAGTCGAGACCCAGTACTTC
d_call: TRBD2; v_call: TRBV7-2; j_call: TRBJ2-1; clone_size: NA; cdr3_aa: CASRKSGRNSYNEQFF; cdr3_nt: TGTGCCAGCAGAAAGAGCGGGAGGAACTCCTACAATGAGCAGTTCTTC
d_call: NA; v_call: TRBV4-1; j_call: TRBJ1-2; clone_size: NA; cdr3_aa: CASSPERAGYGYTF; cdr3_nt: TGCGCCAGCAGCCCAGAGAGGGCGGGATATGGCTACACCTTC
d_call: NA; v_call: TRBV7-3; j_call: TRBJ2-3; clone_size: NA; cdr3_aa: CASSSSITDTQYF; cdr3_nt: TGTGCCAGCAGCTCTAGTATTACAGATACGCAGTATTTT
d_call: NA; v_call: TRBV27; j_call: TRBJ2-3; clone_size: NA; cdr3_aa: CASSLMAGRDTQYF; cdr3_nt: TGTGCCAGCAGTTTAATGGCGGGGCGAGATACGCAGTATTTT
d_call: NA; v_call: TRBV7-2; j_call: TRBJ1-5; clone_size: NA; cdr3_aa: CASSFRGGNQPQHF; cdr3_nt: TGTGCCAGCAGCTTCAGGGGAGGCAATCAGCCCCAGCATTTT